This TCR beta chain stems from a study of CD8+ T cells in alopecia areata. RNA extraction was followed by reverse transcription into cDNA, which acted as the sequencing template. The assay was immunoSEQ multiplex PCR, and TCRdb's table has in-frame clones only and misses some. Of over 150,000 clones listed, 50% to 60% are singletons. The CDR3 totals 16 residues. CDR1 and CDR2 (germline): SGHRS, YFSETQ. Trimming pared 4 bases from V and 0 bases from J, leaving 13 bases between. Treatment specified: oral pan-JAK inhibitor, 5-10 mg twice daily. V usage is TRBV5-1 and J usage is TRBJ2-2; D is unclear. The sample here was CD4+ T cells sorted from blood, taken at week 4, from a patient treated with tofacitinib. This TCR came from a human donor with alopecia areata. This CDR3 is CASSPIWAANTGELFF. Here the CDR3 DNA reads TGCGCCAGCAGCCCCATCTGGGCCGCGAACACCGGGGAGCTGTTTTTT.